These 8 T cell receptor beta chains originate from one sample sequenced in a study of CD8 T cells in Susac syndrome. An amount of RNA that ranged from roughly 0.45 to 1 ug was reverse transcribed with random hexamers. TCRdb passed the immunoSEQ multiplex PCR reads through MiXCR, listing each CDR3 protein once. Of 200,000 to 250,000 distinct CDR3 sequences in the sample, 94% were seen once. The sample taken for sequencing was CD4+ T cells from PBMCs. Source of these receptors: a human donor with Susac syndrome.

This clonotype was found a few times. As DNA, the CDR3 is TGCAGCGTTGAGCCCCTAAACGGGGGGACCCAGTACTTC. It translates to CSVEPLNGGTQYF. The rearrangement uses TRBV29-1 and TRBJ2-5; weak D call: TRBD2 (6 bases). In germline, CDR1 is SQVTM, CDR2 ANQGSEA. Trimming took off 3 bases at V and 7 bases at J, with 15 bases between the two ends. The CDR3 is 13 amino acids.

V is TRBV7-2 and J is TRBJ2-1; 10 positions agree with TRBD1. Trimming removed 3 bases from V and 10 bases from J; junction bases left unmatched: 6. Germline V gene lookup returns CDR1 SGHTA and CDR2 FQGNSA. The CDR3 runs 14 residues. In nucleotides, the CDR3 is TGTGCCAGCAGCTTTTCCGGGACAGGGGAGGAGCAGTTCTTC. It is translated as CASSFSGTGEEQFF.

CDR3 loop: CSGLHGQGLKTQYF. CDR3 nucleotides: TGCAGTGGCCTCCACGGACAGGGGTTGAAGACCCAGTACTTC. V usage is TRBV20-1 and J usage is TRBJ2-5; 9 positions agree with TRBD1. V was pared by 7 bases and J by 6 bases, with 12 bases of the junction left unmatched. This CDR3 region has 14 residues. In germline, CDR1 is DFQATT, CDR2 SNEGSKA (reference sequence).

The rearrangement uses TRBV6-5 and TRBJ1-2; 7 bases align to TRBD1. This CDR3 region has 14 residues. V dropped 7 bases and J dropped 4; count of bases not matched to a gene: 9. The germline V gene encodes CDR1 MNHEY and CDR2 SVGAGI. The CDR3 DNA reads as TGTGCCAGCACCCCAGGGACAGTCCTCTATGGCTACACCTTC. Its translation: CASTPGTVLYGYTF.

A single count supports this clonotype. The chain links TRBV29-1 to TRBJ2-1; D is perhaps TRBD1 or TRBD2 (7 bases each). The CDR3 length is 12 residues. V lost 5 bases, J lost 7 bases, and 12 bases lay in between. Per germline, CDR1 SQVTM and CDR2 ANQGSEA. CDR3 residues: CSVWEGANEQFF. The CDR3 nucleotides are TGCAGCGTTTGGGAGGGGGCGAATGAGCAGTTCTTC.

This rearrangement joins TRBV6-2 or TRBV6-3 to TRBJ2-7, with 10 bases aligning to TRBD2. Germline values: CDR1 MNHEY, CDR2 SVGEGT. This CDR3 region has 16 residues. The ends lost 7 bases at V and 3 bases at J; junction bases unmatched: 12. The DNA for the CDR3 is TGTGCCAGCACGCGAGACGTTACTAGCGGGGTCTACGAGCAGTACTTC. The encoded protein is CASTRDVTSGVYEQYF.

The chain employs TRBV7-3 and TRBJ2-1, with D unclear. In germline, CDR1 is SGHTA, CDR2 FQGTGA. V was pared by 2 bases and J by 13 bases, with 12 bases between. This CDR3 region has 12 residues. In DNA form, the CDR3 reads TGTGCCAGCAGCTTACCGTCCCAAAGTCAGTTCTTC. Amino acids: CASSLPSQSQFF.

The genes are TRBV20-1 and TRBJ1-4; 8 positions agree with TRBD1. This CDR3 contains 15 residues. The junction had 14 bases not matched to a gene; V was cut back by 6 bases and J by 8 bases. Germline V gene sequence: CDR1 DFQATT, CDR2 SNEGSKA (reference sequence). In DNA form, the CDR3 reads TGCAGTGCCCGACTCTCGACAGGGGAGCGCGAAAAACTGTTTTTT. Protein sequence: CSARLSTGEREKLFF.